Described below is a single TCR beta chain sequence and its context. A much larger clone is a single base away; this may be a read error. These data come from a study of CD8 T cells in ankylosing spondylitis. The CDR3 is 16 residues long. Germline assignment: CDR1 LNHDA and CDR2 SQIVND (reference sequence). TCRdb redid the calling of the 5' RACE reads with MiXCR, one entry per CDR3 protein. The profile covers about 240,000 distinct CDR3 sequences, with about 10% appearing a single time and 2% to 3% taken by the ten largest. This clonotype was obtained from a male donor with ankylosing spondylitis or in good health (not recorded which). The chain joins TRBV19 to TRBJ2-1; TRBD2 matches 12 bases. Sequencing input: blood, either unsorted or a sorted T cell fraction (not recorded which). CDR3 nucleotides: TGTGCCACTAGTACCTCCTCACTAGCGGGAGGCAGTGAGCAGTTCTTC. It yields the protein CATSTSSLAGGSEQFF.